The rows below give T cell receptor beta chains drawn from one sample of a study of OX40 agonist ivuxolimab in advanced cancers. Assay: immunoSEQ multiplex PCR; the TCRdb copy retains only in-frame clones and omits some. The sample carries 90,000 to 100,000 clones, 90% recorded once. The material sequenced was CD4+ or CD8+ T cells sorted from blood, taken in a trial of the OX40 agonist ivuxolimab. The receptors stem from an adult with an advanced solid tumor such as melanoma, head and neck, liver or kidney cancer. Both conserved end residues are part of each CDR3. A D gene is named only where the DNA matches it firmly. Clone size appears in some rows only: once, few, many, or a class for an expanded clone.

clone size | J gene | D gene | V gene | CDR3 protein | CDR3 DNA
- | TRBJ2-3 | - | TRBV7-9 | CASSLAGGVIDTQYF | TGTGCCAGCAGCTTAGCCGGCGGGGTAATAGATACGCAGTATTTT
- | TRBJ1-2 | TRBD1 | TRBV29-1 | CSVYHRGDGYTF | TGCAGCGTTTACCACAGGGGGGATGGCTACACCTTC
once | TRBJ2-4 | TRBD2 | TRBV5-4 | CASSSSSGLKNIQYF | TGTGCCAGCAGCTCATCTAGCGGTCTCAAAAACATTCAGTACTTC
- | TRBJ2-1 | TRBD2 | TRBV9 | CASSVELAGGPGYNEQFF | TGTGCCAGCAGCGTAGAACTAGCGGGAGGGCCGGGCTACAATGAGCAGTTCTTC
once | TRBJ2-3 | TRBD2 | TRBV29-1 | CSVASGNTDTQYF | TGCAGCGTGGCGAGCGGGAACACAGATACGCAGTATTTT
few | TRBJ1-4 | - | TRBV5-1 | CASSSTDGGEKLFF | TGCGCCAGCAGCTCTACGGATGGAGGTGAAAAACTGTTTTTT
- | TRBJ1-6 | - | TRBV4-2 | CASSRPEAGSNSPLHF | TGTGCCAGCAGCCGACCCGAGGCAGGGAGTAATTCACCCCTCCACTTT
- | TRBJ1-1 | - | TRBV28 | CASSLFRFGRRVNTEAFF | TGTGCCAGCAGTTTATTTAGGTTTGGACGCAGGGTGAACACTGAAGCTTTCTTT
once | TRBJ2-2 | - | TRBV11-3 | CASQQDPGELFF | TGTGCCAGCCAGCAGGACCCCGGGGAGCTGTTTTTT
- | TRBJ2-7 | - | TRBV27 | CASSSPRGDQGYEQYF | TGTGCCAGCAGCTCCCCTAGGGGGGACCAGGGCTACGAGCAGTACTTC
- | TRBJ2-3 | - | TRBV11-2 | CASSFIQGADTQYF | TGTGCCAGCAGCTTTATTCAGGGCGCAGATACGCAGTATTTT
- | TRBJ2-7 | TRBD2 | TRBV11-2 | CASSISGGPYEQYF | TGTGCCAGCAGCATTAGCGGGGGCCCCTACGAGCAGTACTTC
- | TRBJ1-2 | TRBD1 | TRBV4-1 | CASSQVGQGFTYTF | TGCGCCAGCAGCCAAGTGGGACAGGGATTTACCTACACCTTC
- | TRBJ2-3 | - | TRBV5-1 | CASSLDRVTDTQYF | TGCGCCAGCAGCTTAGACAGAGTCACAGATACGCAGTATTTT
- | TRBJ2-6 | - | TRBV6-5 | CASSYGGLSGANVLTF | TGTGCCAGCAGTTACGGTGGGCTATCTGGGGCCAACGTCCTGACTTTC
- | TRBJ1-1 | - | TRBV19 | CASSNYVRRGGTEAFF | TGTGCCAGTAGTAATTACGTCAGGAGGGGAGGCACTGAAGCTTTCTTT
- | TRBJ1-5 | - | TRBV28 | CASSLWGGQPQHF | TGTGCCAGCAGTTTATGGGGGGGTCAGCCCCAGCATTTT
- | TRBJ1-3 | - | TRBV6-5 | CASSYRERNTIYF | TGTGCCAGCAGTTACAGGGAAAGAAACACCATATATTTT
- | TRBJ2-5 | - | TRBV5-1 | CASSQPTGGGETQYF | TGCGCCAGCAGCCAACCAACAGGTGGAGGGGAGACCCAGTACTTC
- | TRBJ2-7 | - | TRBV15 | CATRGWTGPSGGQYF | TGTGCCACCAGGGGATGGACAGGGCCCTCGGGAGGGCAGTACTTC
- | TRBJ2-3 | - | TRBV7-8 | CASSSTAGLNTDTQYF | TGTGCCAGCAGCTCGACAGCGGGCCTGAACACAGATACGCAGTATTTT
- | TRBJ2-7 | - | TRBV5-3 | CARKFERTKGEQYF | TGTGCCAGAAAATTTGAGCGGACTAAGGGGGAGCAGTACTTC
- | TRBJ2-2 | - | TRBV6-1 | CASSGLFNTGELFF | TGTGCCAGCAGTGGACTATTCAACACCGGGGAGCTGTTTTTT
- | TRBJ1-1 | - | TRBV5-1 | CASSLVRGNTEAFF | TGCGCCAGCAGCTTGGTTCGAGGGAACACTGAAGCTTTCTTT
- | TRBJ2-3 | - | TRBV6-1 | CASSGSGSKDNTQYF | TGTGCCAGCAGTGGTAGCGGATCAAAAGACAATACGCAGTATTTT
- | TRBJ2-1 | - | TRBV7-8 | CASSVLSEQFF | TGTGCCAGCAGCGTACTGAGTGAGCAGTTCTTC
- | TRBJ2-2 | TRBD1 | TRBV19 | CASSAGTGGTNTGELFF | TGTGCCAGTAGTGCAGGGACAGGGGGCACGAACACCGGGGAGCTGTTTTTT